Described below is a single T cell receptor (beta chain) sequence and its context. No antigen is known for it. PCR employed 60 Vbeta and 13 Jbeta primers. Produced via immunoSEQ multiplex PCR; TCRdb's table is partial and in-frame only. Of around 40,000 clones listed, over 60% are singletons. The record originates from a study of cytomegalovirus exposure and HLA in healthy donors. J lost 6 bases, V lost 4 bases, and 4 bases had no gene match. The CDR3 is 13 amino acids. Germline CDR1 reads SGHDN; CDR2 reads FVKESK. At collection, donors were nominally healthy, but unrecorded immune exposures were probable. Study-wide points: Later analysis suggested most CMV-associated TCR beta chains were HLA-restricted.

Sequenced sample: PBMCs. This sequence joins TRBV14 and TRBJ2-7; 9 bases fit TRBD1. The TCR sequence derives from a man between 40 and 49 years old in good health and CMV-seronegative. The CDR3, as DNA: TGTGCCAGCAGCCGGGACAGGGCCTCCGAGCAGTACTTC. It is translated as CASSRDRASEQYF.